This T cell receptor beta chain was found in a study of blood T cell repertoires in COVID-19. In the study overall: Researchers got acute and convalescent COVID-19 samples from the United States, Italy and Spain. The cDNA or gDNA used as material had been derived from T cells, B-cell-depleted T cells, or PBMCs.

Categorization into cohorts depended on clinical history that participants reported. Repertoires were generated with immunoSEQ multiplex PCR, while TCRdb's copy carries only in-frame clones and drops some. The sample shows approximately 240,000 clones, 80% to 90% of them seen only once. Sequencing was done on a sample of PBMCs or T cells enriched from blood (not recorded which). The receptor's source is a woman between 18 and 30 years old in a cohort exposed to, infected with or recovered from COVID-19 (not recorded which).

The CDR3 DNA reads TGTGCCAGCAGTTTTGGCCGCTATGGCTACACCTTC. Its protein product is CASSFGRYGYTF. V is TRBV28 and J is TRBJ1-2; D call uncertain. V lost 3 bases and J 4 bases, leaving 6 bases between the germline ends. Germline-derived CDR1 and CDR2 are MDHEN and SYDVKM. The CDR3 is made up of 12 amino acids.